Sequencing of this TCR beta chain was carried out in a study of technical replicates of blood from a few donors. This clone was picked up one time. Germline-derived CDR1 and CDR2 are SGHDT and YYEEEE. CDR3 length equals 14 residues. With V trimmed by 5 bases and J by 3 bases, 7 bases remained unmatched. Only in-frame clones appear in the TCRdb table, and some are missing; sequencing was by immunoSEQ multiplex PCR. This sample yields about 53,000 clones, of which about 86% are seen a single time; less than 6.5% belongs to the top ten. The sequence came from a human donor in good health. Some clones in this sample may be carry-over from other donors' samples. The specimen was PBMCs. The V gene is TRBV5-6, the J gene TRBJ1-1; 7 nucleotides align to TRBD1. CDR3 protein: CASSIQGVDTEAFF. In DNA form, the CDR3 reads TGTGCCAGCAGTATCCAGGGGGTGGACACTGAAGCTTTCTTT.